This record covers a single T cell receptor beta chain. The sample comes from a study of T cell changes during pregnancy in multiple sclerosis. The assay was immunoSEQ multiplex PCR, and TCRdb's table has in-frame clones only and misses some. Of tens of thousands of clones listed, around 92% are singletons. In germline, CDR1 is SGHVS, CDR2 FNYEAQ. V trimming: 5 bases; J trimming: 2 bases; junction bases outside the gene matches: 9. The CDR3 runs 16 residues. V is TRBV7-6 and J is TRBJ2-3; 8 nucleotides match TRBD1. This material consisted of peripheral blood, taken in the first trimester of pregnancy. This sequence was found in a female donor with multiple sclerosis, enrolled in a pregnancy study. CDR3 loop: CASSPRDRWSTDTQYF. The CDR3 DNA sequence: TGTGCCAGCAGCCCCAGGGACAGGTGGTCCACAGATACGCAGTATTTT. The full variable domain, in which reference TRBV7-6 and TRBJ2-3 provide the parts outside the CDR3, is GAGVSQSPRYKVTKRGQDVALRCDPISGHVSLYWYRQALGQGPEFLTYFNYEAQQDKSGLPNDRFSAERPEGSISTLTIQRTEQRDSAMYRCASSPRDRWSTDTQYFGPGTRLTVL.